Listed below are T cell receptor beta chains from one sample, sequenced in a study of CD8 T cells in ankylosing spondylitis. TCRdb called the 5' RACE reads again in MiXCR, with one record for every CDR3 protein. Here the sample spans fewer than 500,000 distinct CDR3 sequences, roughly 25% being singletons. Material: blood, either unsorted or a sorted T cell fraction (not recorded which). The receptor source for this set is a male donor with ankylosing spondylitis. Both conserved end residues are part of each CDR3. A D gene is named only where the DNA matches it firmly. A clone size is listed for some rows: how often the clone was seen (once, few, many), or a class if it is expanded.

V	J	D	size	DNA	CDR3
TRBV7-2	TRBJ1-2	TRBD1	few	TGTGCCAGCAGCCTGCAGGGGGCTGGGGACCCCTATGGCTACACCTTC	CASSLQGAGDPYGYTF
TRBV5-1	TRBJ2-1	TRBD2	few	TGCGCCAGCAGCTGGTCTCCAGCGGGAGGGATCAATGAGCAGTTCTTC	CASSWSPAGGINEQFF
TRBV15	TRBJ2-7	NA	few	TGTGCCACCAGCAGAGATGCCTCCACCTACGAGCAGTACTTC	CATSRDASTYEQYF
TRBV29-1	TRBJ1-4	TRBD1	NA	TGCAGCGTGGAAAAACTAGAACAGGGGGCGAATGAAAAACTGTTTTTT	CSVEKLEQGANEKLFF
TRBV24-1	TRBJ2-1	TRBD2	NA	TGTGCCACCAGTGATTCGACTAGCGGGAGTTTCAATGAGCAGTTCTTC	CATSDSTSGSFNEQFF
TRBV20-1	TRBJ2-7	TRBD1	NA	TGCAGTGCTCAGGGACAGGGGATACACGAGCAGTACTTC	CSAQGQGIHEQYF
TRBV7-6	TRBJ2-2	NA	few	TGTGCCAGCAGCTTCATTGGGGCCGGGGAGCTGTTTTTT	CASSFIGAGELFF
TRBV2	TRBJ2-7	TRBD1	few	TGTGCCAGCAGTGGGGACAGGGTCGCCTACGAGCAGTACTTC	CASSGDRVAYEQYF
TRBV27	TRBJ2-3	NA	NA	TGTGCCAGCAGTCAGCGGGCTAGCACAGATACGCAGTATTTT	CASSQRASTDTQYF
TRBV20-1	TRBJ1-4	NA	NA	TGCAGTGCTAGAAGGACGGCCGCAACTAATGAAAAACTGTTTTTT	CSARRTAATNEKLFF
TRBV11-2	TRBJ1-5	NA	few	TGTGCCAGCAGCTTAGGGTCAGGGAATGTTGATCAGCCCCAGCATTTT	CASSLGSGNVDQPQHF
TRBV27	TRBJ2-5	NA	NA	TGTGCCAGCAGAGAACGGTACCAAGAGACCCAGTACTTC	CASRERYQETQYF
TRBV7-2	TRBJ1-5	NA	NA	TGTGCCAGCAGCTTAGTTACGGGGTCAAGTCAGCCCCAGCATTTT	CASSLVTGSSQPQHF
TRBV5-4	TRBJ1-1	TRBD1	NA	TGTGCCAGCAGCACCGAAGGACAGGGTTTGACGACTGAAGCTTTCTTT	CASSTEGQGLTTEAFF
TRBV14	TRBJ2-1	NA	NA	TGTGCCAGCAATACGGGGGCGCAATACAATGAGCAGTTCTTC	CASNTGAQYNEQFF
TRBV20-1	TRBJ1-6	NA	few	TGCAGTGCTACGAGGGAGGGATCTGATTCACCCCTCCACTTT	CSATREGSDSPLHF
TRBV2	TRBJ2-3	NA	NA	TGTGCCAGCAGCCTCCTAGGGGGACTCTCACCAGATACGCAGTATTTT	CASSLLGGLSPDTQYF
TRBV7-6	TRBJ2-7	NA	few	TGTGCCAGCAGCTTAGTGGGACCCGTCTCCTACGAGCAGTACTTC	CASSLVGPVSYEQYF
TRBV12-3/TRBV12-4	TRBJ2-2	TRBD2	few	TGTGCCAGCAGTTACCCTTGGGGATCGCTAGCGGGAATCGGGGAGCTGTTTTTT	CASSYPWGSLAGIGELFF
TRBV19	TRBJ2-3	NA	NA	TGTGCCAGTAGTATAGGGCAGGGAGGCCTTACCACAGATACGCAGTATTTT	CASSIGQGGLTTDTQYF
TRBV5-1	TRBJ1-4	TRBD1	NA	TGCGCCAGCAGCTCCGGACAGGATATTGAAAAACTGTTTTTT	CASSSGQDIEKLFF
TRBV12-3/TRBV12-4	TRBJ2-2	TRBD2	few	TGTGCCAGCAGGTCTAGCGGGAGTACCGGGGAGCTGTTTTTT	CASRSSGSTGELFF
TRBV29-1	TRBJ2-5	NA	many	TGCAGCGTTGTAACAGAGCAAGAGACCCAGTACTTC	CSVVTEQETQYF
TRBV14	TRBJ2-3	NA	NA	TGTGCCAGCAGCCAAGGCTATACGCAGTATTTT	CASSQGYTQYF
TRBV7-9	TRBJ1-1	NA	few	TGTGCCAGCACCCGCCAGGAGAACACTGAAGCTTTCTTT	CASTRQENTEAFF
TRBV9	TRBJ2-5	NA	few	TGTGCCAGCAGCCCTTTCACGGGTTCCCAAGAGACCCAGTACTTC	CASSPFTGSQETQYF
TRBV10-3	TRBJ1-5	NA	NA	TGTGCCATCGGACGCCAAGAGGAGCAGCCCCAGCATTTT	CAIGRQEEQPQHF
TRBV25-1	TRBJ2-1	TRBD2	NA	TGTGCCAGCAGTGACCGACTAGCGGACCGGAATGAGCAGTTCTTC	CASSDRLADRNEQFF
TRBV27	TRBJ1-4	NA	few	TGTGCCAGCAGCAAGGACAGTGAAAAACTGTTTTTT	CASSKDSEKLFF
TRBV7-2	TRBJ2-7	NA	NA	TGTGCCAGCAGCTTTTGGCGGCACGAGCAGTACTTC	CASSFWRHEQYF
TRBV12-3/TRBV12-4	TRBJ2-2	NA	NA	TGTGCCAGCAGTGGCGGGACCGGGGAGCTGTTTTTT	CASSGGTGELFF
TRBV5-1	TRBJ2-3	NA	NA	TGCGCCAGCAATAAGGAAAGTTTTAGGGATACGCAGTATTTT	CASNKESFRDTQYF
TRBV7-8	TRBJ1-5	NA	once	TGTGCCAGCAGCTCCGTTGGCGGGCTTAGCAATCAGCCCCAGCATTTT	CASSSVGGLSNQPQHF
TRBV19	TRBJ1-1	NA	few	TGTGCCACCATTCGACAGAACCCGAACACTGAAGCTTTCTTT	CATIRQNPNTEAFF
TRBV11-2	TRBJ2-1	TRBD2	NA	TGTGCCAGCAGCTCCTTGGGTAGCGGGCATTACAATGAGCAGTTCTTC	CASSSLGSGHYNEQFF
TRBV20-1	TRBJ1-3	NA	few	TGCAGTGCCACGGACAGCTTCGTCGGAAACACCATATATTTT	CSATDSFVGNTIYF
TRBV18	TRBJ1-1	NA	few	TGTGCCAGCCGAGTAATCACTGAAGCTTTCTTT	CASRVITEAFF
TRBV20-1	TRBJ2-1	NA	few	TGCAGTGCCTCTTTGATTGAGCAGTTCTTC	CSASLIEQFF
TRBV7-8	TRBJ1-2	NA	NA	TGTGCCAGCAGCTTAGTTGACGGAAATGGCTACACCTTC	CASSLVDGNGYTF
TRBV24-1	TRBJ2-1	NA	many	TGTGCCACCAGTGACCCTGGAGGGGGCAGGGAGTCCTACAATGAGCAGTTCTTC	CATSDPGGGRESYNEQFF
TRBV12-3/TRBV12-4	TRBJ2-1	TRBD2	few	TGTGCCAGCACCACCGGTGGGGGAGGGCGGAACAATGAGCAGTTCTTC	CASTTGGGGRNNEQFF
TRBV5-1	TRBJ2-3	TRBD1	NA	TGCGCCAGCAGACCCGACAGGGTTCCAACAGATACGCAGTATTTT	CASRPDRVPTDTQYF
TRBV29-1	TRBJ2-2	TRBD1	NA	TGCAGCGTTACGGACAGGGTCTCCACCGGGGAGCTGTTTTTT	CSVTDRVSTGELFF
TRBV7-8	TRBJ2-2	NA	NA	TGTGCCAGCAGCTTTCGGACCCCGGACACCGGGGAGCTGTTTTTT	CASSFRTPDTGELFF
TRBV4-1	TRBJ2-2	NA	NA	TGCGCCAGCAGCCATCCTGTTGGGAACACCGGGGAGCTGTTTTTT	CASSHPVGNTGELFF
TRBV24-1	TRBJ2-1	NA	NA	TGTGCCACCAGTGCTTTGGGCGGGGAATACAATGAGCAGTTCTTC	CATSALGGEYNEQFF
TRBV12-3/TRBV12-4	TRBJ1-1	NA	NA	TGTGCCAGCAGTTTTAGTGGGGAGGACACTGAAGCTTTCTTT	CASSFSGEDTEAFF
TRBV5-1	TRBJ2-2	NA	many	TGCGCCAGCGGCCCGACCGCAAGCGCCGGTGGCGGGGAGCTGTTTTTT	CASGPTASAGGGELFF
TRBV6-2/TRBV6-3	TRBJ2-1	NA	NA	TGTGCCAGCAGTTACCTGCGGGCTTCGTTCTTC	CASSYLRASFF
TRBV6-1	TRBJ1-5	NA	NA	TGTGCCAGCTGCCCACAATCTTTTGGGAATCAGCCCCAGCATTTT	CASCPQSFGNQPQHF